Given below is one T cell receptor beta chain in context. Original methodology: Reference gene primer amplification in the assay estimated nucleated cell counts. TCRdb keeps only in-frame clones here, not all; method: immunoSEQ multiplex PCR. That table furnishes V, J and clone size, whereas the DNA furnished D and trimming. Here the sample spans over 120,000 clones, under 90% being singletons. Unmatched junction bases numbered 6, after V lost 6 bases and J lost 4 bases. CDR1 and CDR2 from the germline V gene are ENHRY and SYGVKD. CDR3 length: 14 residues. This sample was taken from a study of blood T cell repertoires in COVID-19. Study background: The United States, Italy and Spain provided the acute and convalescent COVID-19 samples. From T cells, B-cell-depleted T cells, or PBMCs came the material, which was cDNA or gDNA.

The receptor comes from a human donor in a cohort sampled during active COVID-19. Sequenced input: peripheral blood. The V call is TRBV10-3, the J call TRBJ1-5; 7 bases map to TRBD1. CDR3 in DNA: TGTGCCATCAGCGAGGGACAGCAAAATCAGCCCCAGCATTTT. Its translation is CAISEGQQNQPQHF.